Below are 22 T cell receptor beta chains sequenced from a single sample in a study of regulatory T cells in long-lasting Graves disease. Relying on iRepertoire HTBI primers and Arm-PCR of CDR3 regions, the team built TCR beta libraries. Using its own MiXCR run on the multiplex PCR reads, TCRdb lists one record per CDR3 protein. The data hold hundreds of thousands of distinct CDR3 sequences, with around 30% observed a single time. The time point was: persistent/refractory GD, antithyroid drugs over 5 years with positive TRAb. From RNA extracted from PBMCs, the TCR library was made. Material: peripheral blood mononuclear cells (PBMCs), obtained when the disease was refractory, from a patient treated with antithyroid drugs. The origin of the receptors is a female donor with Graves disease.

The V call is TRBV6-5, the J call TRBJ1-1; 9 bases are a match to TRBD1. Germline assignment: CDR1 MNHEY and CDR2 SVGAGI. V shed 4 bases, J shed 11 bases, and the junction held 14 bases outside the gene matches. This CDR3 has 15 residues. In DNA form, the CDR3 reads TGTGCCAGCAGTTCCTCCTGGGACAGGGCCTCGGGGGCTTTCTTT. Its protein is CASSSSWDRASGAFF.

This chain connects TRBV14 to TRBJ1-1, with 7 nucleotides matching TRBD1. Germline loops: CDR1 SGHDN, CDR2 FVKESK. The junction had 16 bases not matched to a gene; V was cut back by 4 bases and J by 2 bases. The CDR3 totals 18 residues. CDR3 sequence: CASSPWIGGTAKNTEAFF. The CDR3 nucleotides are TGTGCCAGCAGCCCTTGGATTGGGGGGACAGCGAAAAACACTGAAGCTTTCTTT.

The sample holds many counts of this clonotype. The chain's CDR3 is CASSVGAGTGNTIYF. In DNA form, the CDR3 reads TGTGCCAGCAGTGTCGGTGCAGGGACTGGAAACACCATATATTTT. J is TRBJ1-3 and V is TRBV2; D perhaps matches TRBD1 (5 bases). The CDR3 contains 15 residues. From germline, CDR1 is SNHLY and CDR2 FYNNEI. The germline V and J ends were trimmed by 4 bases and 2 bases, with 12 bases remaining between them.

Only a few counts were recorded for this clonotype. This chain connects TRBV7-9 to TRBJ1-4; TRBD1 matches at 7 bases. With V trimmed by 4 bases and J by 8 bases, 13 bases remained unmatched. CDR1 and CDR2 (germline): SEHNR, FQNEAQ (reference sequence). The CDR3 extends over 16 amino acids. In nucleotides, the CDR3 is TGTGCCAGCAGCTCAAGCCAGACAGGGCTTGAGGAAAAACTGTTTTTT. Protein sequence: CASSSSQTGLEEKLFF. Full variable domain (outside the CDR3, taken from reference TRBV7-9 and TRBJ1-4): DTGVSQNPRHKITKRGQNVTFRCDPISEHNRLYWYRQTLGQGPEFLTYFQNEAQLEKSRLLSDRFSAERPKGSFSTLEIQRTEQGDSAMYLCASSSSQTGLEEKLFFGSGTQLSVL.

The J gene is TRBJ1-2, the V gene TRBV3-1; D possibly corresponds to TRBD1 (5 bases). Deletions cut 3 bases from V and 1 base from J, with 9 bases between. Germline V CDR1 and CDR2: LGHDT, YNNKEL (reference sequence). This CDR3 is built from 14 residues. CDR3 sequence: CASSHPGINYGYTF. CDR3 coding DNA: TGTGCCAGCAGCCACCCAGGGATTAACTATGGCTACACCTTC.

V gene TRBV7-9 combines with J gene TRBJ2-4, with D unresolved. Germline V gene sequence: CDR1 SEHNR, CDR2 FQNEAQ (reference sequence). This CDR3 region has 13 residues. V lost 6 bases and J 7 bases, leaving 13 bases between the germline ends. This CDR3 reads CASRYSTENIQYF. In DNA, the CDR3 is TGTGCCAGCAGGTACTCCACAGAGAACATTCAGTACTTC.

This clonotype was counted only a few times. V gene TRBV6-1 combines with J gene TRBJ2-1; D uncertain. Germline V lookup: CDR1 MNHNS, CDR2 SASEGT. This CDR3 is 14 amino acids long. Deletions cut 6 bases from V and 7 bases from J, with 16 bases between. As DNA, the CDR3 is TGTGCCAGCAGGCCCTGGACCCGCAGGAATGAGCAGTTCTTC. This sequence encodes CASRPWTRRNEQFF.

The gene calls are TRBV24-1 and TRBJ1-5; TRBD1 aligns across 7 bases. With 4 bases clipped from V and 7 bases from J, the junction kept 9 bases outside the gene matches. Germline V gives CDR1 KGHDR, CDR2 SFDVKD. There are 15 residues in the CDR3. The CDR3 DNA reads as TGTGCCACCAGTGAACGGACAGGCCCTCCGCAGCCCCAGCATTTT. Encoded protein: CATSERTGPPQPQHF.

This clonotype was seen only a few times. V and J are TRBV27 and TRBJ2-7, with 12 bases aligning to TRBD2. With V trimmed by 0 bases and J by 4 bases, 7 bases remained unmatched. CDR3 length: 17 amino acids. Germline V lookup: CDR1 MNHEY, CDR2 SMNVEV (reference sequence). CDR3 loop: CASSLSGVLAGGYEQYF. The CDR3 DNA follows: TGTGCCAGCAGTTTATCGGGAGTACTAGCGGGAGGTTACGAGCAGTACTTC.

The chain couples TRBV3-1 to TRBJ2-1, with 7 bases fitting TRBD2. Germline V CDR1 and CDR2: LGHDT, YNNKEL (reference sequence). Trimming took 1 base from V and 14 from J; bases not matched to a gene: 5. The CDR3 runs to 12 residues. For the CDR3, the DNA is TGTGCCAGCAGCCAAGTGGGGCTAGCGGAGTTCTTC. The encoded protein is CASSQVGLAEFF.

J is TRBJ1-1 and V is TRBV19; the match to TRBD1 covers 9 bases. The CDR3 spans 16 residues. Trimming took 3 bases from V and 1 from J; bases not matched to a gene: 6. Germline V gives CDR1 LNHDA, CDR2 SQIVND (reference sequence). The CDR3 region is CASSIGTGRRNTEAFF. The CDR3 nucleotides read TGTGCCAGTAGTATTGGGACAGGGAGAAGGAACACTGAAGCTTTCTTT.

The chain is built from TRBV15 and TRBJ1-5; D is undetermined. The CDR3 extends over 14 amino acids. Germline V gives CDR1 LNHNV, CDR2 YYDKDF (reference sequence). V was pared by 0 bases and J by 7 bases, with 10 bases between. This CDR3 reads CATSRDRSPQPQHF. For the CDR3, the DNA is TGTGCCACCAGCAGAGATAGGAGTCCCCAGCCCCAGCATTTT. The full variable domain, with the rest looked up from reference TRBV15 and TRBJ1-5, is DAMVIQNPRYQVTQFGKPVTLSCSQTLNHNVMYWYQQKSSQAPKLLFHYYDKDFNNEADTPDNFQSRRPNTSFCFLDIRSPGLGDTAMYLCATSRDRSPQPQHFGDGTRLSIL.

In this sample, this clonotype turned up a few times. The chain is built from TRBV20-1 and TRBJ2-7, with D maybe TRBD2 (7 bases). Trimming removed 6 bases from V and 0 bases from J, with 18 bases in between. Germline V CDR1 and CDR2: DFQATT, SNEGSKA (reference sequence). The CDR3 is 15 amino acids. CDR3 in amino acids: CSATRGGRSSYEQYF. CDR3 DNA: TGCAGTGCCACAAGGGGGGGCAGAAGCTCCTACGAGCAGTACTTC.

V usage is TRBV19 and J usage is TRBJ1-2, with D perhaps matching TRBD1 (5 bases). V lost 8 bases to trimming and J lost 2 bases, with 18 bases between them. From germline, CDR1 is LNHDA and CDR2 SQIVND (reference sequence). The CDR3 totals 15 residues. For the CDR3, the DNA is TGTGCCAGTCAATCCTCGGGACTCATAAACTATGGCTACACCTTC. This gives the protein CASQSSGLINYGYTF.

The chain is built from TRBV5-1 and TRBJ2-7; D unresolved. CDR3 size: 14 residues. The germline V gene encodes CDR1 SGHRS and CDR2 YFSETQ. The V gene lost 0 bases and the J gene lost 0 bases, with 7 bases spanning the gap. CDR3 loop: CASSLAVNSYEQYF. CDR3 DNA sequence: TGCGCCAGCAGCTTGGCGGTCAACTCCTACGAGCAGTACTTC.

The table lists this clonotype with a count of one. J is TRBJ1-2 and V is TRBV3-1; possible D gene TRBD1, 6 bases. The length of the CDR3 is 15 residues. V gave up 2 bases and J gave up 1 base, with 11 bases separating them. The germline gives CDR1 LGHDT, CDR2 YNNKEL (reference sequence). DNA for the CDR3: TGTGCCAGCAGCCAATTACTCAGGGGTAACTATGGCTACACCTTC. This codes for CASSQLLRGNYGYTF.

This chain joins TRBV28 and TRBJ1-1; D gene ambiguous. This CDR3 comprises 14 residues. Deletions cut 6 bases from V and 3 bases from J, with 14 bases between. CDR1 is MDHEN, CDR2 SYDVKM, per germline. DNA of the CDR3: TGTGCCAGCAGAACCGAGGCATTGTACACTGAAGCTTTCTTT. This sequence encodes CASRTEALYTEAFF.

This clonotype was seen a single time. V and J are TRBV6-2 or TRBV6-3 and TRBJ2-7; D is possibly TRBD1 or TRBD2 (5 bases each). The CDR3 has 14 amino acids. Germline CDR1 MNHEY, CDR2 SVGEGT. Trimming took 7 bases from V and 2 from J, leaving 15 bases between them. The CDR3 region has the DNA TGTGCCAGCACCCCGGGACCATACCCCTACGAGCAGTACTTC. Encoded protein: CASTPGPYPYEQYF.

The rearrangement links TRBV24-1 to TRBJ1-1; 7 bases fit TRBD1. There are 13 residues in the CDR3. V dropped 4 bases and J dropped 9; count of bases not matched to a gene: 7. Per the germline V gene, CDR1 is KGHDR and CDR2 is SFDVKD. DNA of the CDR3: TGTGCCACCAGTGACCGGACAGGAGGAAAAGCTTTCTTT. The encoded protein is CATSDRTGGKAFF.

This clonotype appeared many times. The V and J genes are TRBV12-3 or TRBV12-4 and TRBJ1-2; TRBD1 might be the D (5 bases). V shed 5 bases and J shed 7 bases, with 11 bases lying between them. The CDR3 runs 12 residues. The CDR3 DNA reads TGTGCCAGCAGTGGGCCAGGGAGTGGCTACACCTTC. It encodes CASSGPGSGYTF.

In this sample, this clonotype turned up many times. This rearrangement joins TRBV2 to TRBJ2-5, with D possibly being TRBD1 (5 bases). Trimming cost V 4 bases and J 2 bases, with 11 bases left between them. CDR1 is SNHLY and CDR2 is FYNNEI in the germline V gene. The CDR3 is made up of 14 amino acids. The CDR3 is CASSVTVQQETQYF. The DNA of the CDR3 is TGTGCCAGCAGTGTGACAGTCCAGCAAGAGACCCAGTACTTC.

The J gene is TRBJ2-7, the V gene TRBV11-2; D is undetermined. The CDR3 is made up of 15 amino acids. The germline V gene encodes CDR1 SGHAT and CDR2 FQNNGV. V gave up 1 base and J gave up 0 bases, with 10 bases separating them. The CDR3 sequence is CASSLVVQSSYEQYF. CDR3 nucleotides: TGTGCCAGCAGCTTAGTGGTGCAGAGCTCCTACGAGCAGTACTTC.